What follows are 18 T cell receptor beta chains derived from one specimen sequenced in a study. The TRBV12-4/TRBJ1-2 clonotypes were amplified using barcode primers with ligated adaptors. Each CDR3 protein gets one entry after TCRdb re-called the multiplex PCR reads with MiXCR. Among roughly 260 distinct CDR3 sequences listed, around a fifth were seen once. The sorted Tregs were CD4+CD25+CD127-/low cells. Sample: Tregs sorted from blood. These receptor sequences come from a female donor with breast cancer.

By share of the sample, this clonotype is large (0.1 to 1%). The V call is TRBV12-3 or TRBV12-4, the J call TRBJ1-2; no firm D call. The V gene lost 2 bases and the J gene lost 4 bases, with 8 bases spanning the gap. The CDR3 extends over 13 amino acids. The DNA for the CDR3 is TGTGCCAGCAGTTTACTTAAGCTCTATGGCTACACCTTC. Protein: CASSLLKLYGYTF.

This clonotype is deemed large (0.1 to 1%). The J gene is TRBJ1-2, the V gene TRBV12-3 or TRBV12-4; D may be TRBD1 (5 bases). The V and J ends lost 6 bases and 4 bases respectively, with 18 bases between them. This CDR3 has 15 amino acids. CDR3 protein: CASRFSAGRSYGYTF. Written as DNA, the CDR3 is TGTGCCAGCAGGTTTTCGGCAGGGAGAAGCTATGGCTACACCTTC.

This clonotype rates as large. The rearrangement joins TRBV12-3 or TRBV12-4 to TRBJ1-2; a possible D gene is TRBD1 (6 bases). The length of the CDR3 is 16 residues. Trimming removed 3 bases at V and 1 base at J, with 15 bases between. For the CDR3, the DNA is TGTGCCAGCAGTTTGGGCGACAGGTCCAATAACTATGGCTACACCTTC. Its translation is CASSLGDRSNNYGYTF.

Within the sample, this clonotype is large. The chain recombines TRBV12-3 or TRBV12-4 with TRBJ1-2; 9 positions agree with TRBD1. V was clipped by 2 bases and J by 7 bases; unmatched bases: 11. The CDR3 sequence is 16 residues long. The CDR3 reads CASSLNPGTGLSGYTF. CDR3 DNA: TGTGCCAGCAGTTTAAATCCCGGGACAGGGCTCTCTGGCTACACCTTC.

This clonotype is deemed large. The rearrangement uses TRBV12-3 or TRBV12-4 and TRBJ1-2; no reliable D call. The CDR3 is 13 residues long. The ends were cut back, 5 bases at V and 6 bases at J, with 13 bases in the middle. The CDR3 nucleotides are TGTGCCAGCAGTATCGAGGCAAATAATGGCTACACCTTC. Translation gives CASSIEANNGYTF.

By its share, this clonotype is large. This chain joins TRBV12-3 or TRBV12-4 and TRBJ1-2; the D gene is possibly TRBD1 (6 bases). With 2 bases removed from V and 0 bases from J, the gap between germline ends came to 7 bases. The CDR3 length is 14 residues. In DNA, the CDR3 is TGTGCCAGCAGTTTACAGGGGTCTAACTATGGCTACACCTTC. This sequence encodes CASSLQGSNYGYTF.

This clonotype qualifies as large (0.1 to 1%). The genes are TRBV12-3 or TRBV12-4 and TRBJ1-2; D ambiguous. The CDR3 has 10 residues. Trimming removed 6 bases from V and 9 bases from J, with 8 bases in between. Written as DNA, the CDR3 is TGTGCCAGCAGCCAGCGGAGCTACACCTTC. It yields the protein CASSQRSYTF.

This clonotype was recorded at least ten times. The chain recombines TRBV12-3 or TRBV12-4 with TRBJ1-2; no clear D gene. The CDR3 consists of 13 residues. V was pared by 3 bases and J by 9 bases, with 14 bases between. CDR3 residues: CASSFSILLCYTF. In DNA, the CDR3 is TGTGCCAGCAGTTTTAGCATCTTACTATGCTACACCTTC.

This clonotype is labeled large (0.1 to 1%). This chain uses TRBV12-3 or TRBV12-4 with TRBJ1-2; a possible D gene is TRBD1 (5 bases). V was pared by 10 bases and J by 7 bases, with 22 bases between. CDR3 length: 14 residues. CDR3 residues: CATSLHGDHRGYTF. The CDR3 DNA follows: TGTGCCACTTCTCTTCATGGGGACCACCGTGGCTACACCTTC.

This chain connects TRBV12-3 or TRBV12-4 to TRBJ1-2, with D unclear. The V end was cut by 3 bases, the J end by 4 bases, with 3 bases between. The CDR3 consists of 11 residues. CDR3 sequence: CASSLIYGYTF. The CDR3 nucleotides read TGTGCCAGCAGTTTGATCTATGGCTACACCTTC.

This clonotype is large within its sample. This sequence joins TRBV12-3 or TRBV12-4 and TRBJ1-2; 7 bases match TRBD1. With 6 bases clipped from V and 6 bases from J, the junction kept 4 bases outside the gene matches. The length of the CDR3 is 12 residues. The CDR3 protein is CASRTTGNGYTF. The CDR3 region has the DNA TGTGCCAGCAGGACGACAGGGAATGGCTACACCTTC.

Within the sample, this clonotype is medium-sized (0.01 to 0.1%). V gene TRBV12-3 or TRBV12-4 combines with J gene TRBJ1-2; D is ambiguous. V was clipped by 4 bases and J by 9 bases, with 12 bases between them. This CDR3 has 12 amino acids. The CDR3 nucleotides read TGTGCCAGCAGTTCGGGAACTACGTGCTACACCTTC. It translates to CASSSGTTCYTF.

This clonotype is labeled large. The chain links TRBV12-3 or TRBV12-4 to TRBJ1-2, with 7 bases that match TRBD1. CDR3 length: 13 amino acids. The junction had 4 bases not matched to a gene; V was cut back by 5 bases and J by 4 bases. The CDR3 here is CASSPQGSYGYTF. CDR3 DNA: TGTGCCAGCAGTCCACAGGGGTCCTATGGCTACACCTTC.

V usage is TRBV12-3 or TRBV12-4 and J usage is TRBJ1-2, with 9 bases aligning to TRBD1. The CDR3 is made up of 15 amino acids. V was clipped by 7 bases and J by 2 bases; unmatched bases: 8. The CDR3 DNA sequence: TGTGCCAGCAAGCTCCGGACAGGGGTGAACTATGGCTACACCTTC. The encoded protein is CASKLRTGVNYGYTF.

This clonotype is judged medium-sized. This chain joins TRBV12-3 or TRBV12-4 and TRBJ1-2; 7 nucleotides align to TRBD1. This CDR3 contains 14 residues. The J segment lost 10 bases and the V segment lost 7 bases, leaving 15 bases of the junction unmatched. The CDR3 DNA reads as TGTGCCAGCAACCCGGGAGGACAGGTCAAACCCTACACCTTC. Protein: CASNPGGQVKPYTF.

The rearrangement links TRBV12-3 or TRBV12-4 to TRBJ1-2; D not resolved. V was trimmed by 5 bases and J by 4 bases, leaving 8 bases between them. The CDR3 is made up of 12 amino acids. CDR3 region: CASSAGGYGYTF. The CDR3 DNA sequence: TGTGCCAGCAGTGCTGGAGGCTATGGCTACACCTTC.

This clonotype is categorized as large. V usage is TRBV12-3 or TRBV12-4 and J usage is TRBJ1-2, with no clear D. Deletions cut 3 bases from V and 2 bases from J, with 7 bases between. CDR3 length: 13 residues. The CDR3 region is CASSFPGNYGYTF. CDR3 coding DNA: TGTGCCAGCAGTTTCCCGGGGAACTATGGCTACACCTTC.

In its sample, this clonotype is medium-sized (0.01 to 0.1%). The chain uses TRBV12-3 or TRBV12-4 and TRBJ1-2; D remains ambiguous. The V end lost 5 bases, the J end lost 3 bases, and 22 bases lay between the germline ends. The CDR3 is made up of 17 amino acids. In DNA, the CDR3 is TGTGCCAGCAGTCATAGGTGGTTTCACGGTGGTGACTATGGCTACACCTTC. Translation gives CASSHRWFHGGDYGYTF.